This T cell receptor (beta chain) was documented in a study of blood T cell repertoires in COVID-19. Study overall: Samples taken during acute and convalescent COVID-19 were collected in the United States, Italy and Spain. PBMCs, B-cell-depleted T cells, or T cells were the source of the cDNA or gDNA that made up the material.

Only a few counts were recorded for this clone. Under the authors' procedure: Using reference gene primer amplification, nucleated cell counts were estimated. Repertoires were generated with immunoSEQ multiplex PCR, while TCRdb's copy carries only in-frame clones and drops some. V and J calls and clone size are those listed in that table; D and trimming were worked out from the DNA. The sample has about 41,000 clones; about 80% are singletons. This CDR3 has 15 amino acids. Deletions cut 1 base from V and 5 bases from J, with 11 bases between. Germline CDR1 SGHTA, CDR2 FQGNSA. The chain uses TRBV7-2 and TRBJ2-2; D is possibly TRBD2 (5 bases). Sequencing was carried out using peripheral blood. This sequence was found in a woman older than 75 with acute or convalescent COVID-19. The CDR3 loop reads CASSLVRSGTGELFF. The CDR3 DNA reads TGTGCCAGCAGCTTAGTTAGGTCGGGAACCGGGGAGCTGTTTTTT.